This T cell receptor (beta chain) came from a study of blood T cells in healthy people across ages. Looking at the study overall: With template switching, about one barcoded beta molecule was captured per two T cells. Study results and caveats: Per-million-T-cell TCR beta diversity fell roughly linearly with age.

The trim removed 0 bases at V and 6 bases at J, leaving 5 bases unmatched. Germline V gene lookup returns CDR1 ENHRY and CDR2 SYGVKD. The CDR3 length is 16 residues. Through a sample-barcoded 5' primer and a J-beta primer mix, a second PCR was run for roughly 6 to 11 cycles. The authors tagged each cDNA molecule using a template-switch adaptor with 12 random nucleotides. MiXCR, run by TCRdb on the 5' RACE reads, gives a single entry per CDR3 protein. The table shows some 690,000 distinct CDR3 sequences, with 22% occurring only once. Researchers isolated at least 6 million PBMCs per sample. Of note for this clonotype: As yet, its antigen is unknown.

This chain connects TRBV10-3 to TRBJ2-4, with TRBD1 identical over 10 bases. Sequencing was carried out using blood. This clonotype originated in a man in his sixties or seventies in good health. The CDR3 loop is CAISESGQGVGNIQYF. The CDR3 DNA follows: TGTGCCATCAGTGAGTCCGGACAGGGGGTTGGAAACATTCAGTACTTC.